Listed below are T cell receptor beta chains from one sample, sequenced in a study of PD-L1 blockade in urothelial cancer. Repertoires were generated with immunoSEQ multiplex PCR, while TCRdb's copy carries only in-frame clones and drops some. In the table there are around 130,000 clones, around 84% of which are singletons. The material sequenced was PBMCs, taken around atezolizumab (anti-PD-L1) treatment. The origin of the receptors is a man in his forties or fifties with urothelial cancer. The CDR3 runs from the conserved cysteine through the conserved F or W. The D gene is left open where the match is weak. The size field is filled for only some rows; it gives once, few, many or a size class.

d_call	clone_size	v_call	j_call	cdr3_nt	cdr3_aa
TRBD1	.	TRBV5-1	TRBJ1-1	TGCGCCAGCAGCGGGGGACAGGGGGCCCTGAACACTGAAGCTTTCTTT	CASSGGQGALNTEAFF
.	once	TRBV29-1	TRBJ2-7	TGCAGCGTTACGGTACAGGGTTACGAGCAGTACTTC	CSVTVQGYEQYF
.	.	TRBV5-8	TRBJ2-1	TGTGCCAGCAGCTTGAGAGGGACTGGAGTTAACAATGAGCAGTTCTTC	CASSLRGTGVNNEQFF
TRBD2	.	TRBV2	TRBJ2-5	TGTGCCAGCAGTATGGGACTAGCGGGAGCGAAAGAGACCCAGTACTTC	CASSMGLAGAKETQYF
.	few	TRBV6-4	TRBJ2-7	TGTGCCAGCAGCAAGGACAGCTCCTACGAGCAGTACTTC	CASSKDSSYEQYF
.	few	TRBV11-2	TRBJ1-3	TGTGCCAGCAGCTTAATTCGATCCAGGCGACCTGACTCTGGAAACACCATATATTTT	CASSLIRSRRPDSGNTIYF
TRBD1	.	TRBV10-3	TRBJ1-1	TGTGCCATCAGGGGGACAGGGGTGAACACTGAAGCTTTCTTT	CAIRGTGVNTEAFF
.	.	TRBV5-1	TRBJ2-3	TGCGCCACGTCGACTAGTGGGATCACAGATACGCAGTATTTT	CATSTSGITDTQYF
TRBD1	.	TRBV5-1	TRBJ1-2	TGCGCCAGCAGCTTGGCCGGAGGGACAGGCCAACTTGGCTACACCTTC	CASSLAGGTGQLGYTF
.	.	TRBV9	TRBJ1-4	TGTGCCAGCAGCGTAACGATTGGGGCCAATGAAAAACTGTTTTTT	CASSVTIGANEKLFF
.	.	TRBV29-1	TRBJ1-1	TGCAGCGTTGAAGACAGGGGCGTGTTGCCTTTCTTT	CSVEDRGVLPFF
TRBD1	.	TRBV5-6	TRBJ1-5	TGTGCCAGCAGCTTGTATCAGGGGGCGGGCAATCAGCCCCAGCATTTT	CASSLYQGAGNQPQHF
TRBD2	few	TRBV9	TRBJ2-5	TGTGCCAGCAGCGCCCAGGGAGGGGAGACCCAGTACTTC	CASSAQGGETQYF
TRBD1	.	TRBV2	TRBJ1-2	TGTGCCTCTACCTCCGGGACAGGGGTTCCCTATGGCTACACCTTC	CASTSGTGVPYGYTF
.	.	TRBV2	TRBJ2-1	TGTGCCAGCAGTCCCAATGGGGGCGATGAGCAGTTCTTC	CASSPNGGDEQFF
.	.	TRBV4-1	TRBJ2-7	TGCGCCAGCAGCCAAGAAGGAGGTACAACCTACGAGCAGTACTTC	CASSQEGGTTYEQYF
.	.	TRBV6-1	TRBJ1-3	TGTGCCAGCTCGACGGGGAACTCTGGAAACACCATATATTTT	CASSTGNSGNTIYF
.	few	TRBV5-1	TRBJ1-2	TGCGCCAGCAGCTTCCATGACAGTCCCCTATATGGCTACACCTTC	CASSFHDSPLYGYTF
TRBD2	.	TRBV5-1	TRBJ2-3	TGCGCCAGCAGCTGGGGGGGAGTTAGCACAGATACGCAGTATTTT	CASSWGGVSTDTQYF
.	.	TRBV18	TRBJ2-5	TGTGCCAGCTCACCACGACAGAACCAAGAGACCCAGTACTTC	CASSPRQNQETQYF
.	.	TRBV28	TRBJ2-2	TGTGCCAGCATTGTGGCCCCGAACACCGGGGAGCTGTTTTTT	CASIVAPNTGELFF
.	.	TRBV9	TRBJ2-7	TGTGCCAGCAGCGGAGGGGGAACTAGCGCATGGGAGCAGTACTTC	CASSGGGTSAWEQYF
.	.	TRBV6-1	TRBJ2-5	TGTGCCAGCAGTGATAATAGGCAGGCAGAGACCCAGTACTTC	CASSDNRQAETQYF
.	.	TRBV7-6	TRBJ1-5	TGTGCCAGCAGCTTTGACAGGACTCAGCCCCAGCATTTT	CASSFDRTQPQHF
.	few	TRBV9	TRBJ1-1	TGTGCCAGCAGCGTAGTGGGGGCCGGAGCTGAAGCTTTCTTT	CASSVVGAGAEAFF
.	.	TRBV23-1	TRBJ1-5	TGCGCCAGCAGTCACAAGACAGGACTTAGCAATCAGCCCCAGCATTTT	CASSHKTGLSNQPQHF
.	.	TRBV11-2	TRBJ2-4	TGTGCCAGCAGCCCGTCGCGGGGAAACATTCAGTACTTC	CASSPSRGNIQYF
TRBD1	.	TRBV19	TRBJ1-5	TGTGCCAGTAGTAGACAGGGGGCGAACAATCAGCCCCAGCATTTT	CASSRQGANNQPQHF
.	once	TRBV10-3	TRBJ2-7	TGTGCCATCAGTGAGTTAGGAGACTCGGGGGAGCAGTACTTC	CAISELGDSGEQYF
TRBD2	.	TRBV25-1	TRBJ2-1	TGTGCCAGCAGTGAAAGGTTACGCACTAGCGGAGCCTACAATGAGCAGTTCTTC	CASSERLRTSGAYNEQFF
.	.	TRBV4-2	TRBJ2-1	TGTGCCAGCAGCCAAGAGGAGGGCACCCGGGTGAGTGAGCAGTTCTTC	CASSQEEGTRVSEQFF
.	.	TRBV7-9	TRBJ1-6	TGTGCCAGCATACCATCGACAGGACCTGGCTCACCCCTCCACTTT	CASIPSTGPGSPLHF
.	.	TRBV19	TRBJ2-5	TGTGCCAGTAGCCCTAGACAGGGAGGCCAAGAGACCCAGTACTTC	CASSPRQGGQETQYF
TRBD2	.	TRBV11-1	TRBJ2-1	TGTGCCAGCAGCTTAATCAGCGGGAGTTACAATGAGCAGTTCTTC	CASSLISGSYNEQFF
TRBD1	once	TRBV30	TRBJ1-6	TGTGCCTGGAGTGGCACAGGGGTTTACTCACCCCTCCACTTT	CAWSGTGVYSPLHF
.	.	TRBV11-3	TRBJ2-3	TGTGCCAGCAGCCGGGGGGAGGGGGACACAGATACGCAGTATTTT	CASSRGEGDTDTQYF
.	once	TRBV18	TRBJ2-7	TGTGCCAGCTCACAAGGTGGAGGGAACGAGCAGTACTTC	CASSQGGGNEQYF
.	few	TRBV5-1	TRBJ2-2	TGCGCCAGCAGCATGAAACTCCGGAACACCGGGGAGCTGTTTTTT	CASSMKLRNTGELFF
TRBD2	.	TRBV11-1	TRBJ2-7	TGTGCCAGCAGCCCACTAGCGGGAGAGGGCTACGAGCAGTACTTC	CASSPLAGEGYEQYF
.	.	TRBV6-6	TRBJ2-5	TGTGCCACCTCCGAATTGGGGGCGGGAGAAGAGACCCAGTACTTC	CATSELGAGEETQYF
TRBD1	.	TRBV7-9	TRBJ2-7	TGTGCCAGGGGACAGGCTAATTACGGCGAGCAGTACTTC	CARGQANYGEQYF
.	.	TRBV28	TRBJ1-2	TGTGCCAGCACCCGTGGAGACTGGGGCGGCTACACCTTC	CASTRGDWGGYTF
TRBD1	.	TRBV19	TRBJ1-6	TGTGCCAGTAGTACGTGGGGACAGGGGAATTCACCCCTCCACTTT	CASSTWGQGNSPLHF